A selection of T cell receptor beta chains follows, all from one sample in a study of CXCR3-negative and CXCR3-positive naive CD8 T cells. TCRdb processed the 5' RACE reads again and assigns one entry to each CDR3 protein, with no DNA. This table holds tens of thousands of distinct CDR3 sequences. The specimen sequenced was naive CXCR3+ CD8+ T cells from blood. The receptors were gathered from a human donor in good health. Some clones in this sample may be carry-over from other donors' samples. CDR3s include the opening cysteine and the closing phenylalanine or tryptophan. The order of the fields is J gene, V gene, CDR3 protein.

j_gene: TRBJ2-1
v_gene: TRBV5-1
CDR3aa: CASSAGADEQFF

j_gene: TRBJ2-6
v_gene: TRBV23-1
CDR3aa: CASSAGPSDRSSGANVLTF

j_gene: TRBJ2-7
v_gene: TRBV2
CDR3aa: CATTGTGYEQYF

j_gene: TRBJ2-5
v_gene: TRBV5-1
CDR3aa: CASSFGIGETQYF

j_gene: TRBJ2-7
v_gene: TRBV20-1
CDR3aa: CSAIGTSGRVPDEQYF

j_gene: TRBJ1-1
v_gene: TRBV4-2
CDR3aa: CASSQDGSLTGMSTEAFF

j_gene: TRBJ1-2
v_gene: TRBV5-1
CDR3aa: CASSLETPGAGDGYTF

j_gene: TRBJ2-1
v_gene: TRBV15
CDR3aa: CATSRDRAGLDNEQFF

j_gene: TRBJ2-3
v_gene: TRBV25-1
CDR3aa: CASSDKFTDTQYF

j_gene: TRBJ2-1
v_gene: TRBV20-1
CDR3aa: CSARGVWSGQRLENEQFF

j_gene: TRBJ2-7
v_gene: TRBV7-2
CDR3aa: CASRTGPGQGYEQYF

j_gene: TRBJ2-5
v_gene: TRBV6-1
CDR3aa: CASIPDPRAYETQYF

j_gene: TRBJ2-7
v_gene: TRBV25-1
CDR3aa: CASSHDSYEQYF

j_gene: TRBJ2-1
v_gene: TRBV12-3/TRBV12-4
CDR3aa: CASSSSPGVDEQFF

j_gene: TRBJ2-2
v_gene: TRBV27
CDR3aa: CASSLGLAGAGELFF

j_gene: TRBJ2-4
v_gene: TRBV12-3/TRBV12-4
CDR3aa: CASSPEGSRGNIQYF

j_gene: TRBJ2-1
v_gene: TRBV11-3
CDR3aa: CASSPPAEVFNEQFF

j_gene: TRBJ1-2
v_gene: TRBV14
CDR3aa: CASSVGVYGYTF

j_gene: TRBJ2-7
v_gene: TRBV28
CDR3aa: CASSVDITYEQYF

j_gene: TRBJ2-1
v_gene: TRBV9
CDR3aa: CASSPSGLGGEQFF

j_gene: TRBJ2-7
v_gene: TRBV6-2/TRBV6-3
CDR3aa: CASTGEAISYEQYF

j_gene: TRBJ2-2
v_gene: TRBV13
CDR3aa: CASSLGLAGNTGELFF

j_gene: TRBJ2-1
v_gene: TRBV4-1
CDR3aa: CASSQGRGGNEQFF

j_gene: TRBJ1-5
v_gene: TRBV28
CDR3aa: CASSLDRGRGQPQHF

j_gene: TRBJ2-7
v_gene: TRBV10-2
CDR3aa: CASSEIGGAEQYF

j_gene: TRBJ1-1
v_gene: TRBV20-1
CDR3aa: CSATRWEGDTEAFF

j_gene: TRBJ1-1
v_gene: TRBV4-3
CDR3aa: CASSQDRVLNTEAFF

j_gene: TRBJ2-7
v_gene: TRBV13
CDR3aa: CASSLRRPPTYEQYF

j_gene: TRBJ2-1
v_gene: TRBV3-1
CDR3aa: CASSPSTGQGIFNEQFF

j_gene: TRBJ1-1
v_gene: TRBV7-9
CDR3aa: CASSRDSATEAFF

j_gene: TRBJ2-7
v_gene: TRBV6-2/TRBV6-3
CDR3aa: CASPISESYYEQYF

j_gene: TRBJ1-6
v_gene: TRBV20-1
CDR3aa: CSAKGTGGSSPLHF

j_gene: TRBJ2-7
v_gene: TRBV28
CDR3aa: CASTTGHSSSYEQYF

j_gene: TRBJ2-1
v_gene: TRBV20-1
CDR3aa: CSARPPAEYNEQFF

j_gene: TRBJ2-4
v_gene: TRBV28
CDR3aa: CASSLWPSRDIQYF

j_gene: TRBJ2-7
v_gene: TRBV29-1
CDR3aa: CSTGGGSSYEQYF

j_gene: TRBJ1-3
v_gene: TRBV5-4
CDR3aa: CASSPGLGGNTIYF

j_gene: TRBJ2-5
v_gene: TRBV28
CDR3aa: CASSVPGLGETQYF

j_gene: TRBJ2-7
v_gene: TRBV7-9
CDR3aa: CASSLGGAEQYF